These 19 T cell receptor beta chains came from one sample sequenced in a study of cytomegalovirus exposure and HLA in healthy donors (dated by TCRdb to between 2016 and 2019). Library creation used the immunoSEQ multiplex PCR assay. A mixture of 60 forward primers for TCR Vbeta segments and 13 reverse primers for TCR Jbeta segments was used in the multiplex PCR. TCRdb mirrors the immuneACCESS table, restricted to in-frame sequences. Some clones are absent from its copies; in checked studies, under half trace to an unresolved V gene, and the reason for the others is unknown. The sample contains 140,000 to 150,000 clones, 9.4% of them found a single time. 1.5% to 2% of the sample rests with the top ten. Sequencing was done on a sample of PBMCs. These receptors were obtained from a male donor in good health and CMV-seronegative.

This clone was detected only a few times. J is TRBJ1-2 and V is TRBV4-3; no clear D gene. The CDR3 consists of 15 residues. Per the germline V gene, CDR1 is LGHNA and CDR2 is YSLEER. The germline V and J ends were trimmed by 0 bases and 6 bases, with 14 bases remaining between them. The chain's CDR3 is CASSQDRVDQNGYTF. The DNA for the CDR3 is TGCGCCAGCAGCCAAGATCGGGTAGACCAGAATGGCTACACCTTC.

This clone was seen a few times. The chain combines TRBV11-2 with TRBJ1-1, with D perhaps matching TRBD1 (5 bases). Trimming shortened V by 2 bases and J by 1 base, and 8 bases separated the two germline ends. The length of the CDR3 is 14 residues. Per germline, CDR1 SGHAT and CDR2 FQNNGV. As DNA, the CDR3 is TGTGCCAGCAGCTTACGGCAGGGGAACACTGAAGCTTTCTTT. This codes for CASSLRQGNTEAFF.

This clone was observed a handful of times. The V call is TRBV27, the J call TRBJ2-1; TRBD2 is a possible D gene (5 bases). V lost 5 bases and J 3 bases, leaving 11 bases between the germline ends. Germline loops: CDR1 MNHEY, CDR2 SMNVEV (reference sequence). This CDR3 contains 14 residues. CDR3 sequence (DNA): TGTGCCAGCAGTAGCGGAGACCTCTACAATGAGCAGTTCTTC. Translated, it gives CASSSGDLYNEQFF.

This clone was found a few times. This chain links TRBV28 with TRBJ1-5; D may be TRBD1 (5 bases). Per germline, CDR1 MDHEN and CDR2 SYDVKM. V dropped 5 bases and J dropped 6 bases, with 17 bases sitting between them. The CDR3 has 15 amino acids. CDR3 bases: TGTGCCAGCAGTCCTCTGGGGGGGGTCGGTCAGCCCCAGCATTTT. It specifies CASSPLGGVGQPQHF.

This clone was detected only a few times. This chain uses TRBV11-1 with TRBJ2-7, with D perhaps matching TRBD2 (6 bases). This CDR3 is 13 amino acids long. Germline CDR1 SGHAT, CDR2 FQDESV (reference sequence). The V end was cut by 3 bases, the J end by 2 bases, with 8 bases between. The CDR3 reads CASSFSGPYEQYF. The CDR3 nucleotides read TGTGCCAGCAGCTTTAGCGGACCCTACGAGCAGTACTTC.

The chain joins TRBV28 to TRBJ1-5; tentative D call: TRBD1 (6 bases). Trimming pared 3 bases from V and 5 bases from J, leaving 17 bases between. Germline values: CDR1 MDHEN, CDR2 SYDVKM. This CDR3 comprises 16 residues. CDR3 residues: CASSFLGGGGDQPQHF. Written as DNA, the CDR3 is TGTGCCAGCAGTTTTCTAGGAGGGGGAGGGGATCAGCCCCAGCATTTT.

This clone was recorded a few times. The rearrangement uses TRBV28 and TRBJ1-5; D perhaps matches TRBD1 (5 bases). CDR1 is MDHEN, CDR2 SYDVKM, per germline. With 10 bases removed from V and 0 bases from J, the gap between germline ends came to 13 bases. CDR3 length: 14 residues. The CDR3: CATGTFVSNQPQHF. The CDR3 DNA reads TGTGCCACCGGGACTTTTGTTAGCAATCAGCCCCAGCATTTT. Full variable domain (missing parts from reference TRBV28 and TRBJ1-5): DVKVTQSSRYLVKRTGEKVFLECVQDMDHENMFWYRQDPGLGLRLIYFSYDVKMKEKGDIPEGYSVSREKKERFSLILESASTNQTSMYLCATGTFVSNQPQHFGDGTRLSIL.

The chain combines TRBV9 with TRBJ1-2; 8 bases are a match to TRBD1. Germline assignment: CDR1 SGDLS and CDR2 YYNGEE. The CDR3 extends over 14 amino acids. After removal of 0 bases from V and 6 bases from J, the junction contained 4 bases not matched to a gene. The CDR3 protein is CASSVGPTGDGYTF. The CDR3 DNA reads TGTGCCAGCAGCGTAGGCCCGACAGGGGATGGCTACACCTTC.

This clone was picked up a small number of times. The chain is built from TRBV4-2 and TRBJ2-3, with 9 bases matching TRBD2. The CDR3 runs to 17 residues. Germline CDR1 LGHNA, CDR2 YNFKEQ. Trimming cost V 0 bases and J 5 bases; bases outside gene matches: 9. The CDR3 sequence: CASSQEVGTSTLDTQYF. The DNA of the CDR3 is TGTGCCAGCAGCCAAGAAGTTGGGACTAGCACTTTAGATACGCAGTATTTT.

This clone appeared a few times. V gene TRBV5-1 combines with J gene TRBJ2-7, with D tentatively TRBD2 (6 bases). Germline V lookup: CDR1 SGHRS, CDR2 YFSETQ. The V end lost 7 bases, the J end lost 0 bases, and 14 bases lay between the germline ends. The CDR3 is 14 amino acids. DNA of the CDR3: TGCGCCAGCGGCTCGGGGACTCACTCCTACGAGCAGTACTTC. Protein sequence: CASGSGTHSYEQYF.

V usage is TRBV29-1 and J usage is TRBJ2-1; a weak D match, TRBD1 (5 bases). The length of the CDR3 is 15 residues. Germline CDR1 is SQVTM and CDR2 is ANQGSEA. Trimming pared 4 bases from V and 4 bases from J, leaving 17 bases between. The DNA of the CDR3 is TGCAGCGTTGTACCCCCAGGGTCGTCATACAATGAGCAGTTCTTC. This codes for CSVVPPGSSYNEQFF.

The sample holds a few counts of this clone. The chain is built from TRBV27 and TRBJ2-2, with D possibly matching TRBD2 (6 bases). Germline-derived CDR1 and CDR2 are MNHEY and SMNVEV (reference sequence). CDR3 length: 16 residues. Trimming removed 3 bases from V and 2 bases from J, with 13 bases in between. CDR3 in amino acids: CASSFRTSYNTGELFF. In nucleotides, the CDR3 is TGTGCCAGCAGTTTTAGAACTAGCTACAACACCGGGGAGCTGTTTTTT.

The sample holds a few counts of this clone. The V call is TRBV9, the J call TRBJ2-7, with a possible D match to TRBD2 (5 bases). This CDR3 is built from 14 residues. The ends were cut back, 4 bases at V and 2 bases at J, with 13 bases in the middle. The germline CDR1 and CDR2 sequences are SGDLS and YYNGEE. The CDR3: CASSWGETTYEQYF. The CDR3 nucleotides read TGTGCCAGCAGCTGGGGAGAGACCACCTACGAGCAGTACTTC. Full variable domain (rest looked up from reference TRBV9 and TRBJ2-7): DSGVTQTPKHLITATGQRVTLRCSPRSGDLSVYWYQQSLDQGLQFLIQYYNGEERAKGNILERFSAQQFPDLHSELNLSSLELGDSALYFCASSWGETTYEQYFGPGTRLTVT.

The table lists this clone with a count of one. In this CDR3 the conserved last residue, phenylalanine or tryptophan, is missing, so a read error is likely. The chain uses TRBV5-1 and TRBJ1-2, with D tentatively TRBD1 (5 bases). The V gene lost 0 bases and the J gene lost 7 bases, with 7 bases spanning the gap. CDR1 SGHRS and CDR2 YFSETQ come from the germline V gene. The CDR3 covers 12 residues. The CDR3 loop reads CASSLEGVGYTL. The CDR3 coding sequence is TGCGCCAGCAGCTTGGAAGGGGTTGGCTACACCCTC.

This clone showed up just a few times. The V call is TRBV29-1, the J call TRBJ2-3; 9 bases align to TRBD2. The V and J ends lost 3 bases and 3 bases, in that order; junction bases with no gene match: 4. Per the germline V gene, CDR1 is SQVTM and CDR2 is ANQGSEA. This CDR3 spans 14 amino acids. The CDR3 DNA reads TGCAGCGTTGATGGGCGGGAGGGAACAGATACGCAGTATTTT. Translated: CSVDGREGTDTQYF.

The V call is TRBV4-3, the J call TRBJ2-2; no definite D call. Trimming took 2 bases from V and 1 from J, leaving 5 bases between them. The CDR3 covers 14 residues. Germline V CDR1 and CDR2: LGHNA, YSLEER. The CDR3 DNA follows: TGCGCCAGCAGCCAACCGGGGAACACCGGGGAGCTGTTTTTT. Translating it yields CASSQPGNTGELFF.

This clone was found a few times. The J gene is TRBJ2-3, the V gene TRBV11-2, with 7 bases identical to TRBD2. The CDR3 loop spans 15 amino acids. Losses at the gene ends were 3 bases for V and 4 bases for J; bases not matched to a gene: 7. Germline CDR1 is SGHAT and CDR2 is FQNNGV. The CDR3 sequence: CASSFSGGSSDTQYF. Here the CDR3 DNA reads TGTGCCAGCAGCTTCTCGGGCGGGAGTTCAGATACGCAGTATTTT.

The chain has TRBV18 and TRBJ1-2; no clear D. The ends were cut back, 3 bases at V and 6 bases at J, with 11 bases in the middle. The CDR3 is made up of 13 amino acids. Germline-derived CDR1 and CDR2 are KGHSH and LQKENI. This chain's CDR3 is CASSPEGGDGYTF. Here the CDR3 DNA reads TGTGCCAGCTCACCGGAGGGAGGCGATGGCTACACCTTC.

This CDR3 is CASSYSRGQVSYEQYF. The CDR3 nucleotides read TGTGCCAGCAGTTACTCCCGGGGACAGGTCTCCTACGAGCAGTACTTC. V gene TRBV6-5 combines with J gene TRBJ2-5; the match to TRBD1 covers 8 bases. The end of the DNA aligns better with TRBJ2-7, so the J call may be wrong. CDR1 and CDR2 from the germline V gene are MNHEY and SVGAGI. The CDR3 is 16 amino acids.